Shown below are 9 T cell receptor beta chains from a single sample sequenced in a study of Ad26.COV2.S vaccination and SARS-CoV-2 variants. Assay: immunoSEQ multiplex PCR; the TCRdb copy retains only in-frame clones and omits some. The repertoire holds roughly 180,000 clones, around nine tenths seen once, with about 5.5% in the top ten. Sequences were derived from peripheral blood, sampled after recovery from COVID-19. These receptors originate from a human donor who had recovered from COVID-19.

In DNA, the CDR3 is TGTGCCAGCAGTTTTGGTAACAATCAGCCCCAGCATTTT. Its protein product is CASSFGNNQPQHF. The chain links TRBV27 to TRBJ1-5; D unresolved. V lost 3 bases to trimming and J lost 3 bases, with 6 bases between them. Germline V CDR1 and CDR2: MNHEY, SMNVEV (reference sequence). This CDR3 is 13 amino acids long.

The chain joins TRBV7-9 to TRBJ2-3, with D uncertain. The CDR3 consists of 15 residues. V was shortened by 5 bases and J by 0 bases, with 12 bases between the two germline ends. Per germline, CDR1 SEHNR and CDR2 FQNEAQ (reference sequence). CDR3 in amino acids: CASSKRTASTDTQYF. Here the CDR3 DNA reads TGTGCCAGCAGCAAAAGGACCGCTAGCACAGATACGCAGTATTTT.

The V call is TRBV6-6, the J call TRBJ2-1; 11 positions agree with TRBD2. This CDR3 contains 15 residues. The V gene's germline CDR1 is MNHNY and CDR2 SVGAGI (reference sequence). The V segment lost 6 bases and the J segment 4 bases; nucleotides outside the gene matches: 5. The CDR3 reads CASSPRLAGYNEQFF. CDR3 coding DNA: TGTGCCAGCAGCCCCCGACTAGCGGGATACAATGAGCAGTTCTTC.

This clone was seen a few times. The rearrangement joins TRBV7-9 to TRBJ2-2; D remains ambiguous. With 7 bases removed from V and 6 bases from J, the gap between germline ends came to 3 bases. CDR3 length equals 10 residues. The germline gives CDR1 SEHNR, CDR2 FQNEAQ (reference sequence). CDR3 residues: CASTAGELFF. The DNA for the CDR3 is TGTGCCAGCACGGCCGGGGAGCTGTTTTTT.

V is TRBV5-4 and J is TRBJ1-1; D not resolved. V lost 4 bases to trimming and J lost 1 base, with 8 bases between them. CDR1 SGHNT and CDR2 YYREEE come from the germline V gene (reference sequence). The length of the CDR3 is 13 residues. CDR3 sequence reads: CASSASGNTEAFF. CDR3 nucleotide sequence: TGTGCCAGCAGCGCCTCGGGGAACACTGAAGCTTTCTTT.

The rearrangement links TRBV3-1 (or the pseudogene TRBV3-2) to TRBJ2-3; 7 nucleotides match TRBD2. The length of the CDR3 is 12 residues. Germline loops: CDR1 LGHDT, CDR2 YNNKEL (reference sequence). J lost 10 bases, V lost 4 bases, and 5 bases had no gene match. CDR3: CASSPTSRAQYF. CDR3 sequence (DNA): TGTGCCAGCAGCCCGACTAGCCGGGCGCAGTATTTT.

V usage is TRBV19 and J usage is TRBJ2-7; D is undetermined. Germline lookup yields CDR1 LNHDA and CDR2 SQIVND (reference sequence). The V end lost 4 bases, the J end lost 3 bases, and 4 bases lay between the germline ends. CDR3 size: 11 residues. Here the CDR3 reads CASSNLYEQYF. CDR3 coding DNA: TGTGCCAGTAGTAACCTCTACGAGCAGTACTTC.

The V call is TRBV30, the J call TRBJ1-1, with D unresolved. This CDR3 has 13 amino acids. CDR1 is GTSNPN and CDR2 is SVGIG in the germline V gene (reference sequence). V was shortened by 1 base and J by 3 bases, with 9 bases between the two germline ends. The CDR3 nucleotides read TGTGCCTGGAGTGATCCGGCTTACACTGAAGCTTTCTTT. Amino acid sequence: CAWSDPAYTEAFF.

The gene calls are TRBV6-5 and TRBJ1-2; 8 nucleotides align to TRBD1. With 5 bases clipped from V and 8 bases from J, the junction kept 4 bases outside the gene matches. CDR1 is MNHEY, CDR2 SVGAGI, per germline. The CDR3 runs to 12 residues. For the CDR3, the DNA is TGTGCCAGCAGTAGGACAGGGCTGGGCTACACCTTC. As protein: CASSRTGLGYTF.